The clone carrying this T cell receptor (beta chain) has a handful of counts. The antigen is not known. For TCRbeta, the library was prepared with unique molecular identifiers. TCRdb redid the calling of the PCR reads with MiXCR, one entry per CDR3 protein. This table holds about 980,000 distinct CDR3 sequences, under 30% found once. The record originates from a study of T-cell reconstitution after alpha-beta-depleted transplantation in children. General study results and limits: At one year after transplant, newly produced T cells mostly accounted for T-cell counts and diversity. Recipient T cells and thymic progenitors that survived gave rise to the high TCRbeta diversity observed at day 60 in some patients. Expanded graft clones, several hundred of them, were reportedly the source of alpha-beta T cells about two months after transplant.

Germline V lookup: CDR1 LGHNA, CDR2 YSLEER. Trimming removed 1 base from V and 0 bases from J, with 7 bases in between. CDR3 length equals 15 residues. J is TRBJ2-1 and V is TRBV4-3, with D possibly matching TRBD1 (6 bases). The receptor was derived from a boy in the first two years of life who had a stem cell transplant for SCID, so the T cells may come from the graft donor. The sample consisted of PBMCs, mostly from graft donor cells, taken 360 days after TCRalphabeta/CD19-depleted stem cell transplant. The CDR3 here is CASSQGGRSYNEQFF. CDR3 DNA sequence: TGCGCCAGCAGCCAAGGGGGGCGCTCCTACAATGAGCAGTTCTTC.